The present T cell receptor beta chain was sequenced within a study of T cells after posttransplantation cyclophosphamide. The germline CDR1 and CDR2 sequences are SGDLS and YYNGEE. The CDR3 sequence is 14 residues long. The V end was cut by 0 bases, the J end by 2 bases, with 8 bases between. There are a few counts of this clone. Some clones are missing from TCRdb's copy, which holds only in-frame ones; the method was immunoSEQ multiplex PCR. Listed for the sample are 30,000 to 35,000 clones, none seen a single time. The sequenced sample consisted of PBMCs. This sequence originates from a woman in her forties or fifties in good health and a related stem cell transplant donor. The chain recombines TRBV9 with TRBJ1-2; maybe TRBD1 (6 bases). CDR3 bases: TGTGCCAGCAGCGTAGCGGGGGGCAACTATGGCTACACCTTC. Amino acid sequence: CASSVAGGNYGYTF. Complete variable domain (other parts from reference TRBV9 and TRBJ1-2): DSGVTQTPKHLITATGQRVTLRCSPRSGDLSVYWYQQSLDQGLQFLIQYYNGEERAKGNILERFSAQQFPDLHSELNLSSLELGDSALYFCASSVAGGNYGYTFGSGTRLTVV.